Sequencing of this TCR beta chain was carried out in a study of OX40 agonist ivuxolimab in advanced cancers. Overall study: Of mixed ages from roughly 23 to 85 and averaging about 56 years, the group was roughly 85% male.

Study results and limitations: Clones of CD4+ and CD8+ blood T cells grew by week 6 at doses of 0.1 to 3.0 mg/kg. Low normalized T-cell clonal expansion was also seen in some nonresponders.

The CDR3 contains 14 residues. Germline-derived CDR1 and CDR2 are SGHNT and YYREEE (reference sequence). The V gene lost 2 bases and the J gene lost 7 bases, with 13 bases spanning the gap. On this clone itself: What it recognizes is unknown.

Patients were ruled out by autoimmune disease history or systemic immunosuppression. Using immunoSEQ multiplex PCR, the repertoire was profiled, and TCRdb retains in-frame clones only, with some absent. The data contain roughly 77,000 clones, 75% to 90% of them singletons. The sequence was obtained from an adult with an advanced solid tumor such as melanoma, head and neck, liver or kidney cancer. The sample consisted of CD4+ or CD8+ T cells sorted from blood, taken in a trial of the OX40 agonist ivuxolimab. The gene calls are TRBV5-4 and TRBJ2-1, with D perhaps matching TRBD1 (6 bases). The CDR3: CASSLRAGANEQFF. The CDR3 region has the DNA TGTGCCAGCAGCTTAAGGGCAGGGGCAAATGAGCAGTTCTTC.